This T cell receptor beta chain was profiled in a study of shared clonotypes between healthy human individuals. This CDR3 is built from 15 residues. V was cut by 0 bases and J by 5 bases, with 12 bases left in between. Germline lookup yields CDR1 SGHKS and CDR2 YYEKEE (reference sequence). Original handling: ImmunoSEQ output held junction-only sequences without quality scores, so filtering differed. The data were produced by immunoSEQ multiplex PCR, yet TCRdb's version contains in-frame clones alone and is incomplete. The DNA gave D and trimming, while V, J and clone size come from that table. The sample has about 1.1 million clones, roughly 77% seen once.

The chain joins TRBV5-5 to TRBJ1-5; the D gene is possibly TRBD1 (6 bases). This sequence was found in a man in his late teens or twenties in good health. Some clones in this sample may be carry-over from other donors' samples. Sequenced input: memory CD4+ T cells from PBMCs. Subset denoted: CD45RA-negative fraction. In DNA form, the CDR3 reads TGTGCCAGCAGCTTGGTAGGGACACGCGATCAGCCCCAGCATTTT. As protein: CASSLVGTRDQPQHF.